The 9 T cell receptor beta chains below come from one sample, sequenced in a study of shared clonotypes between healthy human individuals. The protocol was immunoSEQ multiplex PCR, while the TCRdb copy is restricted to in-frame clones and leaves out a portion. This repertoire shows some 550,000 clones, almost 97% found once; its top ten account for roughly 0.05%. Sequencing was performed on naive CD4+ T cells sorted from blood. Sample subset: CD45RA+ positively selected. The source of these receptors is a woman younger than 45 in good health.

This chain links TRBV7-3 with TRBJ2-1, with 9 bases matching TRBD2. In germline, CDR1 is SGHTA, CDR2 FQGTGA. The CDR3 is 15 residues long. The V gene end was trimmed by 2 bases and the J gene end by 7 bases; junction bases not matched to a gene: 6. The CDR3 coding sequence is TGTGCCAGCAGCTTAGCGGGAGGGGCGATGAATGAGCAGTTCTTC. The encoded protein is CASSLAGGAMNEQFF.

This chain connects TRBV9 to TRBJ2-1; 8 bases match TRBD2. The junction had 3 bases not matched to a gene; V was cut back by 1 base and J by 6 bases. Germline CDR1 and CDR2: SGDLS and YYNGEE. The CDR3 is made up of 14 amino acids. In DNA form, the CDR3 reads TGTGCCAGCAGCGTACGGCTAGCGGGCAATGAGCAGTTCTTC. Its protein product is CASSVRLAGNEQFF.

J is TRBJ2-2 and V is TRBV5-5; D is unresolved. The CDR3 spans 15 residues. CDR1 and CDR2 from the germline V gene are SGHKS and YYEKEE (reference sequence). Trimming took 4 bases from V and 1 from J, leaving 11 bases between them. In DNA form, the CDR3 reads TGTGCCAGCAGCGTCTGGGCCAAGAACACCGGGGAGCTGTTTTTT. Translated: CASSVWAKNTGELFF.

The chain is built from TRBV29-1 and TRBJ2-1; D is possibly TRBD2 (5 bases). Trimming took 7 bases from V and 4 from J, leaving 14 bases between them. The V gene's germline CDR1 is SQVTM and CDR2 ANQGSEA. The CDR3 length is 13 residues. The CDR3 DNA is TGCAGCGCCAGGCCTCCGGGATACAATGAGCAGTTCTTC. Amino acids: CSARPPGYNEQFF.

The chain joins TRBV23-1 to TRBJ1-1, with D perhaps matching TRBD1 (5 bases). TRBV23-1 is marked as an open reading frame, function uncertain. The V gene lost 8 bases and the J gene lost 1 base, with 17 bases spanning the gap. The CDR3 consists of 15 residues. The CDR3: CASEGCDSQNTEAFF. CDR3 nucleotide sequence: TGCGCCAGCGAAGGCTGCGACAGTCAGAACACTGAAGCTTTCTTT.

The chain carries TRBV7-2 and TRBJ2-7; D possibly corresponds to TRBD1 (7 bases). CDR1 is SGHTA and CDR2 is FQGNSA in the germline V gene. This CDR3 has 14 amino acids. Trimming shortened V by 5 bases and J by 3 bases, and 14 bases separated the two germline ends. CDR3 sequence (DNA): TGTGCCAGCAGCCCAGCAGGGGGGAGCTACGAGCAGTACTTC. This encodes CASSPAGGSYEQYF.

The CDR3 is CASSSVNPSGRAFGQFF. The CDR3 region has the DNA TGTGCCAGTAGTTCCGTAAATCCTAGCGGGAGGGCCTTCGGGCAGTTCTTC. V is TRBV19 and J is TRBJ2-1; 12 bases agree with TRBD2. Germline assignment: CDR1 LNHDA and CDR2 SQIVND (reference sequence). Losses at the gene ends were 5 bases for V and 12 bases for J; bases not matched to a gene: 17. There are 17 residues in the CDR3.

DNA for the CDR3: TGCGCCAGCAGTTCGGGACTAGCGGACACCGGGGAGCTGTTTTTT. Translation: CASSSGLADTGELFF. The chain couples TRBV10-2 to TRBJ2-2, with TRBD2 identical over 11 bases. V was clipped by 5 bases and J by 3 bases; unmatched bases: 2. The CDR3 runs to 15 residues. CDR1 and CDR2 (germline): WSHSY, SAAADI.

The rearrangement joins TRBV10-3 to TRBJ2-1; 13 nucleotides align to TRBD2. Germline assignment: CDR1 ENHRY and CDR2 SYGVKD. The CDR3 covers 14 residues. The V segment lost 9 bases and the J segment 9 bases; nucleotides outside the gene matches: 8. CDR3 residues: CAISGTSGISEQFF. CDR3 coding DNA: TGTGCCATATCCGGGACTAGCGGGATTTCTGAGCAGTTCTTC.